The 29 T cell receptor beta chains below come from one sample, sequenced in a study of T-cell reconstitution after alpha-beta-depleted transplantation in children. TCRbeta library construction was performed incorporating unique molecular identifiers. A single record per CDR3 protein comes from TCRdb applying MiXCR to the PCR reads. The sample lists roughly 160,000 distinct CDR3 sequences; 8.5% to 14% were seen once. This material consisted of PBMCs, taken before TCRalphabeta/CD19-depleted stem cell transplant. These receptor sequences come from a boy aged 2 to 10 with acute myeloid leukemia, due to receive a stem cell transplant.

This clonotype has at least ten counts. CDR3 protein: CASSLQGESNQPQHF. CDR3 bases: TGCGCCAGCAGCTTACAGGGTGAAAGCAATCAGCCCCAGCATTTT. The gene calls are TRBV4-1 and TRBJ1-5; a possible D gene is TRBD1 (6 bases). Germline CDR1 reads MGHRA; CDR2 reads YSYEKL. V lost 5 bases to trimming and J lost 1 base, with 12 bases between them. This CDR3 contains 15 residues.

This clonotype was counted once. The chain recombines TRBV12-3 or TRBV12-4 with TRBJ2-5; D gene uncertain. The V gene lost 1 base and the J gene lost 4 bases, with 10 bases spanning the gap. The CDR3 contains 14 residues. CDR3 region: CASSLGVVTETQYF. The CDR3 nucleotides are TGTGCCAGCAGTTTAGGGGTAGTTACAGAGACCCAGTACTTC.

The rearrangement links TRBV4-2 to TRBJ2-7; 10 nucleotides match TRBD1. This CDR3 is 13 amino acids long. With 4 bases clipped from V and 3 bases from J, the junction kept 0 bases outside the gene matches. The germline V gene encodes CDR1 LGHNA and CDR2 YNFKEQ. CDR3 sequence reads: CASSRDRGYEQYV. DNA for the CDR3: TGTGCCAGCAGCCGGGACAGGGGCTACGAGCAGTACGTC.

A remark on this clonotype: Since a much larger clone is just one base distant, this may be a read error. The rearrangement joins TRBV29-1 to TRBJ2-1; no clear D. Trimming stripped 7 bases from V and 5 bases from J, with 18 bases between. The CDR3 covers 14 residues. CDR1 is SQVTM, CDR2 ANQGSEA, per germline. The CDR3 nucleotides read TGCAGCGATGATGCACGCTACCAGGACAATGAGCAGTTCTTC. It yields the protein CSDDARYQDNEQFF.

This clonotype showed up many times. The chain joins TRBV5-1 to TRBJ1-6, with 7 bases fitting TRBD1. The CDR3 has 14 residues. Losses at the gene ends were 4 bases for V and 9 bases for J; bases not matched to a gene: 7. Germline lookup yields CDR1 SGHRS and CDR2 YFSETQ. Here the CDR3 reads CASSQMDRRSPLHF. The DNA for the CDR3 is TGCGCCAGCAGCCAGATGGACAGGCGTTCACCCCTCCACTTT.

This clonotype was observed at least ten times. This sequence joins TRBV6-1 and TRBJ2-3; the D call may be TRBD1 or TRBD2 (5 bases each). The length of the CDR3 is 14 residues. Trimming took 6 bases from V and 1 from J, leaving 11 bases between them. Per the germline V gene, CDR1 is MNHNS and CDR2 is SASEGT. CDR3 in amino acids: CASRQEEGTDTQYF. The DNA of the CDR3 is TGTGCCAGCAGACAGGAGGAGGGCACAGATACGCAGTATTTT.

This clonotype was counted ten times or more. The chain employs TRBV20-1 and TRBJ1-3, with unresolved D. V lost 3 bases to trimming and J lost 0 bases, with 6 bases between them. The CDR3 contains 13 residues. From germline, CDR1 is DFQATT and CDR2 SNEGSKA (reference sequence). The CDR3 protein is CSASRSSGNTIYF. The CDR3, as DNA: TGCAGTGCTAGCCGGAGCTCTGGAAACACCATATATTTT.

The sample holds many counts of this clonotype. The chain joins TRBV20-1 to TRBJ2-4; TRBD2 might be the D (6 bases). Deletions cut 6 bases from V and 0 bases from J, with 12 bases between. CDR1 is DFQATT and CDR2 is SNEGSKA in the germline V gene (reference sequence). The CDR3 is 14 amino acids. CDR3 nucleotide sequence: TGCAGTGCGGGGACTGTTCTAGCCAAAAACATTCAGTACTTC. Translated: CSAGTVLAKNIQYF.

This sequence joins TRBV4-1 and TRBJ1-2; D is unresolved. The CDR3 is 15 amino acids. Germline V CDR1 and CDR2: MGHRA, YSYEKL. Trimming left V 0 bases short and J 3 bases short, with 11 bases between. DNA of the CDR3: TGCGCCAGCAGCCAAGATTCCACCAGATACTATGGCTACACCTTC. It is translated as CASSQDSTRYYGYTF.

This clonotype was counted only a few times. The J gene is TRBJ1-5, the V gene TRBV5-1; D remains ambiguous. The V gene's germline CDR1 is SGHRS and CDR2 YFSETQ. Trimming took 4 bases from V and 6 from J, leaving 5 bases between them. The CDR3 covers 11 residues. The CDR3 DNA reads as TGCGCCAGCAGCCATTTTCAGCCCCAGCATTTT. Protein sequence: CASSHFQPQHF.

At least ten counts were recorded for this clonotype. V gene TRBV20-1 combines with J gene TRBJ2-2; 8 positions match TRBD2. Germline V gene sequence: CDR1 DFQATT, CDR2 SNEGSKA (reference sequence). This CDR3 is built from 17 residues. Unmatched junction bases numbered 11, after V lost 0 bases and J lost 5 bases. CDR3 sequence (DNA): TGCAGTGCTAGAGATGTCGGTAGCGGGATTATTACCGGGGAGCTGTTTTTT. Translated, it gives CSARDVGSGIITGELFF.

This clonotype was detected many times. The chain has TRBV5-6 and TRBJ1-2, with D perhaps TRBD1 (6 bases). Germline V gives CDR1 SGHDT, CDR2 YYEEEE. The CDR3 consists of 15 residues. V dropped 4 bases and J dropped 2 bases, with 15 bases sitting between them. The CDR3 coding sequence is TGTGCCAGCAGCCGGTGGGACACCAAAAACTATGGCTACACCTTC. Translating gives CASSRWDTKNYGYTF.

This clonotype appeared many times. The chain is built from TRBV20-1 and TRBJ2-5; 13 nucleotides agree with TRBD2. This CDR3 is built from 15 residues. V trimming: 5 bases; J trimming: 4 bases; junction bases outside the gene matches: 7. Germline lookup yields CDR1 DFQATT and CDR2 SNEGSKA (reference sequence). The chain's CDR3 is CSARTSGGTIETQYF. The DNA for the CDR3 is TGCAGTGCTCGGACTAGCGGGGGAACTATAGAGACCCAGTACTTC.

This clonotype has a count of ten or more. V is TRBV4-1 and J is TRBJ2-6; D remains ambiguous. The CDR3 has 17 amino acids. V dropped 1 base and J dropped 2 bases, with 12 bases sitting between them. Germline CDR1 reads MGHRA; CDR2 reads YSYEKL. This chain's CDR3 is CASSQGLIVTGANVLTF. The DNA of the CDR3 is TGCGCCAGCAGCCAAGGTCTTATAGTCACTGGGGCCAACGTCCTGACTTTC.

This clonotype was seen many times. V and J are TRBV2 and TRBJ1-6; a possible D gene is TRBD1 (6 bases). The V end was cut by 0 bases, the J end by 3 bases, with 9 bases between. Germline loops: CDR1 SNHLY, CDR2 FYNNEI. The CDR3 covers 16 residues. The CDR3 DNA sequence: TGTGCCAGCAGTGAAGCGGACAGTCTCTATAATTCACCCCTCCACTTT. Its protein is CASSEADSLYNSPLHF.

This clonotype showed up many times. The chain has TRBV29-1 and TRBJ2-3; perhaps TRBD2 as D (5 bases). The germline CDR1 and CDR2 sequences are SQVTM and ANQGSEA. This CDR3 has 12 residues. V was shortened by 3 bases and J by 4 bases, with 8 bases between the two germline ends. The CDR3 region has the DNA TGCAGCGTTGATGAGGGATCAGATACGCAGTATTTT. This encodes CSVDEGSDTQYF.

The sample holds many counts of this clonotype. The V and J genes are TRBV20-1 and TRBJ2-1; 9 nucleotides agree with TRBD2. The CDR3 spans 15 residues. The V segment lost 4 bases and the J segment 2 bases; nucleotides outside the gene matches: 6. Germline CDR1 and CDR2: DFQATT and SNEGSKA (reference sequence). This CDR3 reads CSAMLASGTYNEQFF. CDR3 coding DNA: TGCAGTGCTATGTTGGCTAGCGGGACCTACAATGAGCAGTTCTTC.

This clonotype was recorded at least ten times. The chain carries TRBV5-1 and TRBJ2-7; no firm D call. The CDR3 has 14 amino acids. Germline loops: CDR1 SGHRS, CDR2 YFSETQ. Deletions cut 0 bases from V and 2 bases from J, with 9 bases between. CDR3 amino acids: CASSLGSGAYEQYV. DNA for the CDR3: TGCGCCAGCAGCTTGGGGTCGGGTGCCTACGAGCAGTACGTC.

This clonotype has at least ten counts. The chain links TRBV20-1 to TRBJ1-5; no clear D. Trimming took 0 bases from V and 6 from J, leaving 18 bases between them. From germline, CDR1 is DFQATT and CDR2 SNEGSKA (reference sequence). CDR3 length equals 16 residues. As DNA, the CDR3 is TGCAGTGCTAGAGATATGAAGACGGGCGAAAGTCAGCCCCAGCATTTT. Protein: CSARDMKTGESQPQHF.

This clonotype was recorded many times. The gene calls are TRBV12-3 or TRBV12-4 and TRBJ2-5, with a tentative D call TRBD2 (5 bases). This CDR3 contains 14 residues. Trimming removed 5 bases from V and 1 base from J, with 11 bases in between. The CDR3 DNA reads as TGTGCCAGCAGTAAGGACGGACTCCAAGAGACCCAGTACTTC. It specifies CASSKDGLQETQYF.

This clonotype was picked up many times. The J gene is TRBJ2-5, the V gene TRBV20-1; D unclear. Germline CDR1 and CDR2: DFQATT and SNEGSKA (reference sequence). V lost 6 bases and J 5 bases, leaving 10 bases between the germline ends. The CDR3 consists of 11 residues. The CDR3 nucleotides are TGCAGTGCCCCCAGAGGCGAGACCCAGTACTTC. It codes for CSAPRGETQYF.

This clonotype was detected ten times or more. V usage is TRBV15 and J usage is TRBJ2-2; D is ambiguous. The CDR3 has 18 residues. Trimming removed 0 bases at V and 3 bases at J, with 17 bases between. Germline-derived CDR1 and CDR2 are LNHNV and YYDKDF (reference sequence). CDR3 DNA: TGTGCCACCAGCAGAGATCCACCCAGGAGACGGGACACCGGGGAGCTGTTTTTT. Translation: CATSRDPPRRRDTGELFF.

The table lists this clonotype with many counts. This rearrangement joins TRBV7-6 to TRBJ2-5, with 13 bases fitting TRBD2. The J segment lost 1 base and the V segment lost 8 bases, leaving 4 bases of the junction unmatched. CDR1 is SGHVS and CDR2 is FNYEAQ in the germline V gene. CDR3 length equals 15 residues. CDR3 coding DNA: TGTGCCAGCGCCTGGACTAGCGGGAGCCAAGAGACCCAGTACTTC. Its translation: CASAWTSGSQETQYF. Using reference TRBV7-6 and TRBJ2-5 for the parts outside the CDR3, the full variable domain is GAGVSQSPRYKVTKRGQDVALRCDPISGHVSLYWYRQALGQGPEFLTYFNYEAQQDKSGLPNDRFSAERPEGSISTLTIQRTEQRDSAMYRCASAWTSGSQETQYFGPGTRLLVL.

This clonotype was detected ten times or more. The chain joins TRBV27 to TRBJ2-7; 12 positions match TRBD1. After removal of 5 bases from V and 6 bases from J, the junction contained 5 bases not matched to a gene. The germline V gene encodes CDR1 MNHEY and CDR2 SMNVEV (reference sequence). The CDR3 is 14 amino acids. DNA for the CDR3: TGTGCCAGCAGTCCCGGGACAGGGGGCCGCGAGCAGTACTTC. Its protein product is CASSPGTGGREQYF.

This clonotype showed up many times. The chain carries TRBV24-1 and TRBJ2-1; D is undetermined. The germline V and J ends were trimmed by 4 bases and 2 bases, with 2 bases remaining between them. There are 12 residues in the CDR3. CDR1 KGHDR and CDR2 SFDVKD come from the germline V gene. The CDR3 loop reads CATSDPYNEQFF. The CDR3 DNA follows: TGTGCCACCAGTGACCCCTACAATGAGCAGTTCTTC.

This clonotype was observed at least ten times. The J gene is TRBJ2-5, the V gene TRBV7-3; D gene uncertain. V lost 2 bases to trimming and J lost 5 bases, with 9 bases between them. Germline CDR1 is SGHTA and CDR2 is FQGTGA. This CDR3 region has 13 residues. The CDR3 nucleotides read TGTGCCAGCAGCTTATCTCTTAGGGAGACCCAGTACTTC. Translation: CASSLSLRETQYF.

In the case of this clonotype: Since a much larger clone is just one base distant, this may be a read error. The J gene is TRBJ1-6, the V gene TRBV5-4; 9 nucleotides align to TRBD1. V lost 4 bases to trimming and J lost 10 bases; unmatched junction nucleotides: 9. This CDR3 spans 15 amino acids. Looked up from germline, CDR1 is SGHNT and CDR2 is YYREEE (reference sequence). The CDR3 sequence is CASSRGETGGSPLHF. DNA for the CDR3: TGTGCCAGCAGCCGAGGGGAGACAGGGGGATCACCCCTCCACTTT.

There are many counts of this clonotype. The chain links TRBV11-1 to TRBJ1-2, with 7 bases aligning to TRBD1. Germline V gene lookup returns CDR1 SGHAT and CDR2 FQDESV (reference sequence). CDR3 size: 13 residues. Trimming at V came to 2 bases and at J to 4 bases, leaving 1 base not matched to a gene. The CDR3 is CASSLRQGYGYTF. In nucleotides, the CDR3 is TGTGCCAGCAGCTTACGACAGGGCTATGGCTACACCTTC.

This clonotype was counted many times. The genes are TRBV5-1 and TRBJ2-7; tentative D call: TRBD2 (6 bases). The CDR3 has 15 residues. V lost 2 bases and J 4 bases, leaving 16 bases between the germline ends. Germline V gene lookup returns CDR1 SGHRS and CDR2 YFSETQ. The CDR3 nucleotides read TGCGCCAGCAGCTTCCCCGAGGCGGGAAAATACGAGCAGTACTTC. Residues: CASSFPEAGKYEQYF.